This T cell receptor (beta chain) was obtained from a study of T cells in Graves' hyperthyroidism and ophthalmopathy. As for the study in general: Staff took peripheral blood when the initial diagnosis was made, before any treatment began. Study-wide results and limits: Ophthalmopathy stood apart from stable hyperthyroidism in a 13 V-J model. The model forecast ophthalmopathy, anticipating it by a median roughly 6.5 months before onset. Clonotypes that were expanded in thyroid above 0.001 mostly appeared in blood too.

TCR beta CDR3 regions were amplified from RNA. HTBI primers were the set used in a first-round RT-PCR of the TCR CDR3. TCRdb re-analysed the multiplex PCR reads in MiXCR, keeping a single row per CDR3 protein. The table lists about 640,000 distinct CDR3 sequences, around 21% of them singletons, with 30% to 40% in the top ten. With respect to this clonotype: Its antigen is currently unknown.

Trimming stripped 0 bases from V and 5 bases from J, with 9 bases between. The CDR3 sequence is 14 residues long. Germline CDR1 reads SGDLS; CDR2 reads YYNGEE. The J gene is TRBJ2-1, the V gene TRBV9; D unclear. The sample comprised blood. This clonotype originated in a man younger than 45 with Graves' ophthalmopathy. The CDR3 DNA is TGTGCCAGCAGCGTAGGTTCTGGGGACAATGAGCAGTTCTTC. This codes for CASSVGSGDNEQFF.